These 10 T cell receptor beta chains originate from one sample sequenced in a study of cytomegalovirus exposure and HLA in healthy donors. Researchers ran the PCR with 60 Vbeta and 13 Jbeta primers. The protocol was immunoSEQ multiplex PCR, while the TCRdb copy is restricted to in-frame clones and leaves out a portion. This sample has approximately 150,000 clones, with approximately 88% found just once. Sequenced material: PBMCs. These receptors all come from a woman in her 30s in good health and CMV-seronegative.

The chain uses TRBV11-2 and TRBJ1-5; possibly TRBD1 for D (6 bases). Germline V lookup: CDR1 SGHAT, CDR2 FQNNGV. V was clipped by 3 bases and J by 7 bases, with 10 bases between them. This CDR3 comprises 13 residues. The CDR3 loop is CASSLGQRQPQHF. The CDR3 nucleotides read TGTGCCAGCAGCTTGGGACAAAGGCAGCCCCAGCATTTT. Combining the CDR3 with reference TRBV11-2 and TRBJ1-5 gives the whole variable domain EAGVAQSPRYKIIEKRQSVAFWCNPISGHATLYWYQQILGQGPKLLIQFQNNGVVDDSQLPKDRFSAERLKGVDSTLKIQPAKLEDSAVYLCASSLGQRQPQHFGDGTRLSIL.

The V gene is TRBV11-2, the J gene TRBJ2-1; the match to TRBD2 covers 11 bases. Germline CDR1 and CDR2: SGHAT and FQNNGV. The length of the CDR3 is 16 residues. J gave up 7 bases and V 5 bases, and 10 bases lay outside the gene matches. The CDR3 DNA follows: TGTGCCAGCAGCCCCCGCGGAATAGCGGGGGGGAATGAGCAGTTCTTC. Protein: CASSPRGIAGGNEQFF.

The genes are TRBV6-5 and TRBJ2-3, with 16 bases matching TRBD2. This CDR3 is 15 amino acids long. The V gene end was trimmed by 6 bases and the J gene end by 4 bases; junction bases not matched to a gene: 1. The germline CDR1 and CDR2 sequences are MNHEY and SVGAGI. CDR3 region: CASRGLAGGPDTQYF. For the CDR3, the DNA is TGTGCCAGCAGGGGACTAGCGGGGGGGCCAGATACGCAGTATTTT.

The chain has TRBV7-2 and TRBJ2-3, with D hard to call. The V gene's germline CDR1 is SGHTA and CDR2 FQGNSA. This CDR3 comprises 14 residues. Trimming cost V 1 base and J 0 bases, with 5 bases left between them. The CDR3 here is CASSLVQSTDTQYF. The CDR3 DNA reads as TGTGCCAGCAGCTTAGTCCAGAGCACAGATACGCAGTATTTT.

In its sample, this clone was seen a few times. The rearrangement joins TRBV6-4 to TRBJ2-5, with TRBD2 identical over 9 bases. This CDR3 is 16 amino acids long. The V gene end was trimmed by 0 bases and the J gene end by 2 bases; junction bases not matched to a gene: 4. Germline V gene sequence: CDR1 MRHNA, CDR2 SNTAGT. The CDR3 DNA sequence: TGTGCCAGCAGTGACTCGGCGGGAGGGGGGCAAGAGACCCAGTACTTC. This encodes CASSDSAGGGQETQYF.

The V and J genes are TRBV5-8 and TRBJ2-3; no clear D gene. V was clipped by 3 bases and J by 2 bases, with 10 bases between them. This CDR3 comprises 14 residues. Per germline, CDR1 SGHTS and CDR2 YDEGEE. CDR3 protein: CASSYGGPTDTQYF. The CDR3 region has the DNA TGTGCCAGCAGCTACGGTGGTCCCACAGATACGCAGTATTTT.

The V call is TRBV9, the J call TRBJ2-1; 7 bases agree with TRBD1. V trimming: 4 bases; J trimming: 6 bases; junction bases outside the gene matches: 10. The germline CDR1 and CDR2 sequences are SGDLS and YYNGEE. The CDR3 has 15 amino acids. The chain's CDR3 is CASSLDGTAPNEQFF. CDR3 sequence (DNA): TGTGCCAGCAGCTTAGACGGGACAGCACCCAATGAGCAGTTCTTC.

This clone was counted a few times. The chain employs TRBV10-3 and TRBJ1-5; D is unresolved. The CDR3 has 13 amino acids. Germline V gene lookup returns CDR1 ENHRY and CDR2 SYGVKD. Trimming removed 6 bases at V and 5 bases at J, with 11 bases between. CDR3 coding DNA: TGTGCCATCAGCTCGGAAGAGGATCAGCCCCAGCATTTT. Translating it yields CAISSEEDQPQHF.

CDR3 in DNA: TGTGCCAGCATCAACCGGGGACAGGGTGGTGAAAAACTGTTTTTT. Translating gives CASINRGQGGEKLFF. This chain connects TRBV6-6 to TRBJ1-4; TRBD1 matches at 9 bases. Per the germline V gene, CDR1 is MNHNY and CDR2 is SVGAGI (reference sequence). V lost 7 bases and J lost 7; bases outside the gene matches: 10. The CDR3 runs to 15 residues.

This clone was detected once. The gene calls are TRBV18 and TRBJ2-7; 8 bases agree with TRBD2. CDR1 KGHSH and CDR2 LQKENI come from the germline V gene. The CDR3 is made up of 15 amino acids. With 0 bases clipped from V and 7 bases from J, the junction kept 8 bases outside the gene matches. The CDR3 loop is CASSPPERELGEQYF. In DNA form, the CDR3 reads TGTGCCAGCTCACCACCGGAGCGGGAGTTGGGTGAGCAGTACTTC.